The rows below give T cell receptor beta chains drawn from one sample of a study of shared clonotypes between healthy human individuals. Using immunoSEQ multiplex PCR, the repertoire was profiled, and TCRdb retains in-frame clones only, with some absent. The repertoire consists of millions of clones, with roughly 91% occurring once and the leading ten covering 1.5% to 2%. The sequenced material came from naive CD8+ T cells from PBMCs. All receptors derive from a man younger than 35 in good health. Some clones in this sample may be carry-over from other donors' samples. The CDR3 runs from the conserved cysteine through the conserved F or W. A D gene is named only where the DNA matches it firmly. Size values are once, few and many counts, or a class for expanded clones, and some rows have none.

J | D | size | V | CDR3 | DNA
TRBJ1-2 | - | - | TRBV5-1 | CASSLEASNYGYTF | TGCGCCAGCAGCTTGGAGGCATCTAACTATGGCTACACCTTC
TRBJ2-1 | - | - | TRBV6-1 | CATKRYSYNEQFF | TGTGCCACCAAGCGGTACTCCTACAATGAGCAGTTCTTC
TRBJ1-1 | - | - | TRBV7-9 | CASSKVGLNTEAFF | TGTGCCAGCAGCAAAGTAGGGCTGAACACTGAAGCTTTCTTT
TRBJ2-7 | - | - | TRBV11-2 | CASSFSPAYEQYF | TGTGCCAGCAGCTTCTCGCCCGCCTACGAGCAGTACTTC
TRBJ2-7 | - | - | TRBV7-2 | CASSLPLGVVSFEQYF | TGTGCCAGCAGCCTCCCCCTGGGAGTAGTTTCCTTCGAGCAGTACTTC
TRBJ2-3 | TRBD2 | - | TRBV5-4 | CASSPASGSVTDTQYF | TGTGCCAGCAGCCCGGCTAGCGGGAGTGTCACAGATACGCAGTATTTT
TRBJ2-5 | TRBD2 | - | TRBV27 | CASSLLAGEGGETQYF | TGTGCCAGCAGCCTCCTAGCGGGAGAGGGTGGCGAGACCCAGTACTTC
TRBJ2-1 | TRBD2 | - | TRBV10-1 | CASSLTSGNNEQFF | TGCGCCAGCAGTTTGACTAGCGGGAACAATGAGCAGTTCTTC
TRBJ2-1 | TRBD2 | once | TRBV5-4 | CASSFLAGVVYEQFF | TGTGCCAGCAGCTTCCTAGCGGGAGTAGTCTATGAGCAGTTCTTC
TRBJ1-1 | - | - | TRBV28 | CASSQIGPGNTEAFF | TGTGCCAGCAGCCAAATAGGGCCCGGGAACACTGAAGCTTTCTTT
TRBJ2-7 | TRBD1 | - | TRBV19 | CASSLARQGLNEQYF | TGTGCCAGTTCCCTTGCCCGACAGGGTTTGAACGAGCAGTACTTC
TRBJ2-1 | TRBD2 | - | TRBV7-8 | CASSLAAVLAGGPINEQFF | TGTGCCAGCAGCTTAGCGGCAGTGTTAGCGGGAGGGCCCATCAATGAGCAGTTCTTC
TRBJ1-2 | TRBD1 | - | TRBV13 | CASSLGTGEDYGYTF | TGTGCCAGCAGCTTAGGGACAGGGGAAGACTATGGCTACACCTTC
TRBJ2-3 | TRBD2 | - | TRBV7-9 | CASSAIAGGSTDTQYF | TGTGCCAGCAGCGCCATAGCGGGAGGTAGCACAGATACGCAGTATTTT
TRBJ1-1 | - | - | TRBV28 | CASSFRGGVNTEAFF | TGTGCCAGCAGTTTCCGGGGGGGAGTGAACACTGAAGCTTTCTTT
TRBJ1-4 | TRBD1 | - | TRBV5-1 | CASSLEPGQGNRRNEKLFF | TGCGCCAGCAGCCTCGAACCGGGACAGGGGAATCGACGGAATGAAAAACTGTTTTTT
TRBJ2-5 | - | - | TRBV10-3 | CAISGSFNKETQYF | TGTGCCATCAGTGGCTCCTTCAATAAAGAGACCCAGTACTTC
TRBJ2-6 | - | - | TRBV19 | CASSPHKGAGANVLTF | TGTGCCAGTAGTCCACATAAGGGGGCTGGGGCCAACGTCCTGACTTTC
TRBJ2-1 | TRBD1 | once | TRBV27 | CASSRQGPYNEQFF | TGTGCCAGCAGTAGACAGGGGCCCTACAATGAGCAGTTCTTC
TRBJ2-7 | TRBD2 | - | TRBV29-1 | CSVDGTSGRNSFYEQYF | TGCAGCGTTGATGGGACTAGCGGGAGAAACTCCTTCTACGAGCAGTACTTC
TRBJ2-2 | TRBD1 | - | TRBV15 | CATSRDRSSNTGELFF | TGTGCCACCAGCCGGGACAGAAGTTCGAACACCGGGGAGCTGTTTTTT
TRBJ2-3 | TRBD2 | few | TRBV27 | CASGGRTDTQYF | TGTGCCAGCGGCGGGAGGACAGATACGCAGTATTTT
TRBJ2-1 | - | - | TRBV5-6 | CASSLRGSRNSYNEQFF | TGTGCCAGCAGCTTGCGAGGGTCCCGTAACTCCTACAATGAGCAGTTCTTC
TRBJ1-1 | - | - | TRBV5-1 | CASSLEGVVEAFF | TGCGCCAGCAGCTTGGAGGGGGTTGTTGAAGCTTTCTTT
TRBJ2-2 | TRBD1 | - | TRBV30 | CVSDRGITGELFF | TGTGTTTCGGACAGGGGGATTACCGGGGAGCTGTTTTTT
TRBJ1-1 | - | - | TRBV28 | CASSLSRGENTEAFF | TGTGCCAGCAGTTTATCCAGGGGTGAAAACACTGAAGCTTTCTTT
TRBJ1-2 | TRBD1 | - | TRBV7-9 | CASSSGQGDLFYGYTF | TGTGCCAGCAGCTCAGGACAGGGGGACTTATTCTATGGCTACACCTTC
TRBJ2-2 | - | - | TRBV7-2 | CASSLVFAGPSNTGELFF | TGTGCCAGCAGCTTAGTATTTGCAGGGCCGTCGAACACCGGGGAGCTGTTTTTT
TRBJ1-1 | - | - | TRBV10-2 | CASRGYTEAFF | TGCGCCAGCAGAGGGTACACTGAAGCTTTCTTT
TRBJ2-7 | - | - | TRBV7-6 | CASSLRAGQIEIYEQYF | TGTGCCAGCAGCTTAAGAGCCGGGCAAATAGAGATCTACGAGCAGTACTTC
TRBJ2-1 | - | - | TRBV9 | CASSVGGTVDEQFF | TGTGCCAGCAGCGTAGGGGGTACCGTCGATGAGCAGTTCTTC
TRBJ1-1 | - | - | TRBV27 | CASSLLGPNTEAFF | TGTGCCAGCAGTTTATTAGGACCGAACACTGAAGCTTTCTTT
TRBJ2-7 | - | - | TRBV9 | CASSVGLGSSYEQYF | TGTGCCAGCAGCGTAGGACTGGGGAGCTCCTACGAGCAGTACTTC
TRBJ2-3 | TRBD2 | - | TRBV7-8 | CASSLGTRMAWDTQYF | TGTGCCAGCAGCTTAGGGACTAGGATGGCGTGGGATACGCAGTATTTT
TRBJ1-2 | TRBD1 | - | TRBV19 | CASSSWTGENYGYTF | TGTGCCAGTAGTTCTTGGACAGGGGAAAACTATGGCTACACCTTC
TRBJ2-7 | TRBD1 | once | TRBV6-1 | CASSAWDSVYEQYF | TGTGCCAGCAGTGCATGGGACAGCGTCTACGAGCAGTACTTC
TRBJ2-5 | - | - | TRBV15 | CATSRGPRTGETQYF | TGTGCCACCAGCAGGGGCCCGCGCACTGGGGAGACCCAGTACTTC
TRBJ1-2 | - | - | TRBV19 | CASSMPRTVLNGYTF | TGTGCCAGTAGTATGCCTCGGACAGTCCTAAATGGCTACACCTTC
TRBJ1-1 | - | - | TRBV28 | CASSLFSRGDTEAFF | TGTGCCAGCAGTTTATTTTCGCGCGGGGACACTGAAGCTTTCTTT
TRBJ2-7 | - | - | TRBV9 | CASSVGTAGEQYF | TGTGCCAGCAGCGTAGGGACGGCCGGCGAGCAGTACTTC
TRBJ2-7 | TRBD1 | - | TRBV28 | CASRKTGVYPYEQYF | TGTGCCAGCAGAAAAACAGGGGTATACCCCTACGAGCAGTACTTC
TRBJ2-1 | TRBD1 | - | TRBV7-9 | CASTRTGRSYNEQFF | TGTGCCAGCACCAGGACAGGTCGCTCCTACAATGAGCAGTTCTTC
TRBJ1-5 | - | - | TRBV19 | CASSIDGENQPQHF | TGTGCCAGTAGTATAGACGGGGAGAATCAGCCCCAGCATTTT
TRBJ1-2 | - | - | TRBV28 | CASSFLLTRYGYTF | TGTGCCAGCAGCTTTCTTTTAACCCGATATGGCTACACCTTC
TRBJ1-1 | TRBD1 | - | TRBV29-1 | CSVDIGTGGLGAFF | TGCAGCGTTGATATCGGGACAGGGGGGTTGGGGGCTTTCTTT
TRBJ1-1 | TRBD1 | - | TRBV14 | CASSQVGQTNTEAFF | TGTGCCAGCAGCCAAGTGGGACAGACTAACACTGAAGCTTTCTTT
TRBJ1-3 | - | - | TRBV7-9 | CASILPDRLTNTIYF | TGTGCCAGCATCTTACCTGACAGGTTGACAAACACCATATATTTT
TRBJ2-7 | TRBD2 | - | TRBV5-1 | CASSLSGGTYEQYF | TGCGCCAGCAGTTTGTCGGGAGGGACCTACGAGCAGTACTTC
TRBJ2-7 | TRBD2 | few | TRBV19 | CASSISTGGGYEQYF | TGTGCCAGTAGTATAAGTACGGGCGGGGGCTACGAGCAGTACTTC
TRBJ2-5 | - | - | TRBV19 | CASSGYGVQETQYF | TGTGCCAGTAGTGGGTACGGGGTTCAAGAGACCCAGTACTTC
TRBJ2-7 | - | - | TRBV19 | CASSINWGPSYEQYF | TGTGCCAGTAGTATCAATTGGGGCCCCTCCTACGAGCAGTACTTC
TRBJ2-1 | TRBD2 | - | TRBV11-2 | CASSPGTRGGSLEEQFF | TGTGCCAGCAGCCCCGGGACTAGGGGGGGAAGCCTGGAGGAGCAGTTCTTC
TRBJ2-7 | TRBD2 | - | TRBV28 | CASSFREGRGEQYF | TGTGCCAGCAGTTTCCGGGAGGGTAGGGGCGAGCAGTACTTC
TRBJ2-7 | - | - | TRBV27 | CASKIVGGAFTEQYF | TGTGCCAGCAAGATTGTGGGGGGCGCCTTCACCGAGCAGTACTTC
TRBJ2-6 | - | - | TRBV9 | CASSVFGADGANVLTF | TGTGCCAGCAGCGTGTTTGGAGCGGATGGGGCCAACGTCCTGACTTTC
TRBJ2-3 | TRBD1 | - | TRBV7-2 | CASSSRTGFRADTQYF | TGTGCCAGCAGCTCGCGGACAGGATTTCGCGCAGATACGCAGTATTTT
TRBJ2-1 | TRBD1 | once | TRBV9 | CASSVEGAISYNEQFF | TGTGCCAGCAGCGTAGAGGGGGCAATCTCCTACAATGAGCAGTTCTTC
TRBJ2-2 | TRBD2 | - | TRBV7-2 | CASSYERENWGELFF | TGTGCCAGCAGCTACGAGCGGGAGAACTGGGGGGAGCTGTTTTTT